The clone carrying this T cell receptor beta chain was counted between two and nine times. Study processing details: Reference gene primer amplification gave nucleated cell count estimates. Assay: immunoSEQ multiplex PCR; the TCRdb copy retains only in-frame clones and omits some. V and J calls plus clone size are reproduced from that table; the DNA served to infer D and trimming. Among around 430,000 clones listed, 87% were seen once. The entry originates in a study of blood T cell repertoires in COVID-19. Whole-study context: The cDNA or gDNA used as material had been derived from T cells, B-cell-depleted T cells, or PBMCs.

The age range of participants was about 18 to 100 years, with residence in some 25 US areas. Recovery among Cohort 3 donors was established by two negative PCRs, clearance, or symptom resolution. This CDR3 is 13 amino acids long. Per germline, CDR1 SGHKS and CDR2 YYEKEE (reference sequence). Losses at the gene ends were 1 base for V and 5 bases for J; bases not matched to a gene: 0. The rearrangement joins TRBV5-5 to TRBJ1-5, with 7 nucleotides matching TRBD1. The clonotype originates from a woman in her forties or fifties who had recovered from COVID-19. Sequencing used PBMCs or T cells enriched from blood (not recorded which). The CDR3 DNA follows: TGTGCCAGCAGCTTGACAGGGGATCAGCCCCAGCATTTT. It is translated as CASSLTGDQPQHF.